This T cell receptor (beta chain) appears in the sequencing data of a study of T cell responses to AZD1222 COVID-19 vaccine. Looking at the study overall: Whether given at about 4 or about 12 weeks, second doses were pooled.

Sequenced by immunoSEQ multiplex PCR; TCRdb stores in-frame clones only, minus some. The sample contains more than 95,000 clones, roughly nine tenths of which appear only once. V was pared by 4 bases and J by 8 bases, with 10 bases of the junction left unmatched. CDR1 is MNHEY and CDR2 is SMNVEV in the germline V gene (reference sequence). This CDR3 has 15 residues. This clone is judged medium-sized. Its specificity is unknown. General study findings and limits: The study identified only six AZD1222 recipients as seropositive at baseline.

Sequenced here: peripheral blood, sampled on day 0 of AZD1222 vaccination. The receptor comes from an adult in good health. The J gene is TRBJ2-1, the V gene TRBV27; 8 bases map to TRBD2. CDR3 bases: TGTGCCAGCAGTTCGCTAGAAGCGGGAGCCCATGAGCAGTTCTTC. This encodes CASSSLEAGAHEQFF.